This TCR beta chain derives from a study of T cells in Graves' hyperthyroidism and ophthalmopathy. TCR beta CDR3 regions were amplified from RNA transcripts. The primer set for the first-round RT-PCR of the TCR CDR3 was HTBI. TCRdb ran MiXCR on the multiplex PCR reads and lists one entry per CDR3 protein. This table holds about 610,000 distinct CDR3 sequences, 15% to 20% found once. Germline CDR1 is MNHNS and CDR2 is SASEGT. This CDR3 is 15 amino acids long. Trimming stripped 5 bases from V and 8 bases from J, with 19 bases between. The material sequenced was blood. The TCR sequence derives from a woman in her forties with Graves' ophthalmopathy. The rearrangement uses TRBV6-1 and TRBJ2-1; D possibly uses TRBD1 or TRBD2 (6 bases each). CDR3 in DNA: TGTGCCAGCAGTCGCGAGGGGGGCGGGTTCTATGAGCAGTTCTTC. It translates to CASSREGGGFYEQFF.